Reported below is one T cell receptor (beta chain). Its antigen is unknown. No base-level quality is on record; no much larger clone is a single base apart. TCRbeta CDR3 regions were amplified from genomic DNA by means of the immunoSEQ Assay, a bias-controlled multiplex PCR. Per the source publication's procedure: Within the assay, amplification of reference gene primers was used to estimate how many nucleated cells each sample contained. Sequence reads were collapsed and filtered to measure the absolute abundance of every unique TCRbeta CDR3 rearrangement. For each sample, productive Simpson clonality was calculated as the square root of Simpson's diversity index over productive rearrangements. Imported from immuneACCESS, the table was reduced by TCRdb to in-frame sequences with V and J called. These copies leave out some clones; in studies compared against another copy, an unresolved V gene accounts for under half, and the cause of the remainder is not known. From that table come the V and J calls and clone size; the DNA was used to work out D and trimming. This sample holds 20,000 or so clones; approximately 85% were observed only once. 14% of the sample goes to the ten largest clones.

Per the germline V gene, SGDLS is the CDR1 and YYNGEE is the CDR2. V is clipped by 3 bases and J by 4 bases, and the sequence between their germline boundaries is 4 bases long. Reading from cysteine to phenylalanine, the CDR3 counts 11 amino acids. Only CDR3 DNA remains: 33 bases, in frame from the first base. The source of the sample is a study of blood T cell repertoires in COVID-19 (dated by TCRdb to 2020 to 2022). Regarding the study in general: Samples covering the acute and convalescent phases of COVID-19 were provided by collaborators in the United States, Italy and Spain. Where available, HLA class I and class II types were taken from metadata supplied by the sample provider and were not determined by assay-based typing. The material from the prospective study consisted of cDNA or gDNA derived from T cells, B-cell-depleted T cells, or PBMCs. Samples were obtained from the ongoing ImmuneRACE study (first 160 participants) and from approximately 1,200 subjects provided by 6 global collaborators. The dataset comprised deeply sampled blood TCRbeta repertoires from subjects exposed to, actively infected with, or recovered from COVID-19. A de-identified subject ID, COVID-19 status, age in years and sex were almost always included in the sample metadata. The repertoires were made available in a free public database intended to serve as a resource for research on the immune response to SARS-CoV-2. The full study reports these points: How much clinical and demographic metadata was included differed by source and by participant, and the metadata was provided uncurated.

Collaborating institutions collected whole blood in K2EDTA tubes following their own protocols. For TCRbeta analysis, collaborators shipped samples in one of three forms: frozen whole blood, isolated PBMCs, or DNA extracted from either of those sample types. Sequenced input: peripheral blood. The receptor was derived from a man aged 35 to 55 with active or convalescent COVID-19. The rearranged chain carries TRBV9 and TRBJ1-2; no D gene can be assigned with confidence. The CDR3 protein is CASSGVYGYTF. The DNA reads as follows: TGTGCCAGCAGCGGAGTCTATGGCTACACCTTC. The full variable domain, completed from the reference TRBV9 and TRBJ1-2 proteins outside the CDR3, reads DSGVTQTPKHLITATGQRVTLRCSPRSGDLSVYWYQQSLDQGLQFLIQYYNGEERAKGNILERFSAQQFPDLHSELNLSSLELGDSALYFCASSGVYGYTFGSGTRLTVV.